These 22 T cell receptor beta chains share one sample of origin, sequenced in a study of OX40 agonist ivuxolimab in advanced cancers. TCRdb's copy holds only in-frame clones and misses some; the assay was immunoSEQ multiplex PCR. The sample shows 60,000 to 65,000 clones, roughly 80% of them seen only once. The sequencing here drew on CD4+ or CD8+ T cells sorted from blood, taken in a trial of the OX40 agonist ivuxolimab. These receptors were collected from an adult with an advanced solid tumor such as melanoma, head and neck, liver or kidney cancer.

CDR3 bases: TGTGCCAGCAGGGGCCACATCTCCTACGAGCAGTACGTC. Protein product: CASRGHISYEQYV. The V call is TRBV6-6, the J call TRBJ2-7; D is unresolved. V was cut by 6 bases and J by 0 bases, with 9 bases left in between. Germline assignment: CDR1 MNHNY and CDR2 SVGAGI (reference sequence). This CDR3 comprises 13 residues.

CDR3 loop: CAWSLRTDWEKLFF. CDR3 nucleotide sequence: TGTGCCTGGAGTCTTAGGACCGATTGGGAAAAACTGTTTTTT. The chain couples TRBV30 to TRBJ1-4; D unresolved. The CDR3 has 14 amino acids. Per the germline V gene, CDR1 is GTSNPN and CDR2 is SVGIG (reference sequence). Trimming removed 2 bases at V and 8 bases at J, with 15 bases between.

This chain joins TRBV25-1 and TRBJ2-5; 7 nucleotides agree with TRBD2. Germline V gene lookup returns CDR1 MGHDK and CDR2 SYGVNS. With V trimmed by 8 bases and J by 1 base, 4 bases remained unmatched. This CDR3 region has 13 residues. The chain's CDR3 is CASGRALQETQYF. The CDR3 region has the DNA TGTGCCAGCGGGAGGGCTCTCCAAGAGACCCAGTACTTC.

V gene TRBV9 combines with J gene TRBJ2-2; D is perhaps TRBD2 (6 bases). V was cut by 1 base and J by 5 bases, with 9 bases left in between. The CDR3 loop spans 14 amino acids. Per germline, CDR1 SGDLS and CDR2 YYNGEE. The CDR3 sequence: CASSVLGGTGELFF. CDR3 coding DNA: TGTGCCAGCAGCGTATTGGGAGGAACCGGGGAGCTGTTTTTT.

The CDR3 nucleotides are TGTGCCAGCAGCAGGGGGTCCAGCTCCTACAATGAGCAGTTCTTC. The encoded protein is CASSRGSSSYNEQFF. The chain links TRBV7-6 to TRBJ2-1; a weak D match, TRBD1 (6 bases). CDR3 length: 15 residues. Germline V gene sequence: CDR1 SGHVS, CDR2 FNYEAQ. The V end lost 5 bases, the J end lost 0 bases, and 11 bases lay between the germline ends.

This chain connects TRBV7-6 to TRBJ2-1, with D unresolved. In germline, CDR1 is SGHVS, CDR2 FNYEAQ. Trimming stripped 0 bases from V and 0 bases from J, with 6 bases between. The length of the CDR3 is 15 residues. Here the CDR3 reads CASSLAEISYNEQFF. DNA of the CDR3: TGTGCCAGCAGCTTAGCTGAAATCTCCTACAATGAGCAGTTCTTC.

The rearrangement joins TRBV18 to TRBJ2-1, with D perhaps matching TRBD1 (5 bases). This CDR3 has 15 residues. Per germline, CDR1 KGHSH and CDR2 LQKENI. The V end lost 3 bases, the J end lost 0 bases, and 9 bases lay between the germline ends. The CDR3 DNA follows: TGTGCCAGCTCACCTTCTAGGGGCTCCTACAATGAGCAGTTCTTC. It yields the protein CASSPSRGSYNEQFF. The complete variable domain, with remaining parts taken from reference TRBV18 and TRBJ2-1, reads NAGVMQNPRHLVRRRGQEARLRCSPMKGHSHVYWYRQLPEEGLKFMVYLQKENIIDESGMPKERFSAEFPKEGPSILRIQQVVRGDSAAYFCASSPSRGSYNEQFFGPGTRLTVL.

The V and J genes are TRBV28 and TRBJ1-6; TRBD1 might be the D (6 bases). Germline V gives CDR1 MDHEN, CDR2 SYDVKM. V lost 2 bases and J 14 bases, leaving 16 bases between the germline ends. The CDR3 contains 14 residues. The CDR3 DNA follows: TGTGCCAGCAGTTTAGAGGGGGTGAACATCTCCCTCCACTTT. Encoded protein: CASSLEGVNISLHF.

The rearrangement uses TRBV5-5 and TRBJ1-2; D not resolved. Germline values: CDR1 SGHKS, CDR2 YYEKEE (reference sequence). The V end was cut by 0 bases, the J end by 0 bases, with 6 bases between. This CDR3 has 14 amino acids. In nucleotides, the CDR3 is TGTGCCAGCAGCTTGGTGGCATCTAACTATGGCTACACCTTC. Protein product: CASSLVASNYGYTF.

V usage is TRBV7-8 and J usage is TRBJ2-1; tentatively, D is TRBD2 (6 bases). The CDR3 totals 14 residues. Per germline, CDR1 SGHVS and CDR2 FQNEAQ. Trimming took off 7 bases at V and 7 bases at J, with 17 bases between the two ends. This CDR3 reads CASNPPGGGNEQFF. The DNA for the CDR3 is TGTGCCAGCAACCCACCCGGTGGAGGGAATGAGCAGTTCTTC.

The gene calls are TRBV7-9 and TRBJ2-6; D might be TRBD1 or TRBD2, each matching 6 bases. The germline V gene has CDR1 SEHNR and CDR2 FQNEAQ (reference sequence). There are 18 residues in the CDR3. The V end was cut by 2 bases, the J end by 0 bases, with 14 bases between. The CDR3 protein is CASSLMGGLSSGANVLTF. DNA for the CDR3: TGTGCCAGCAGCTTAATGGGGGGCCTTAGCTCTGGGGCCAACGTCCTGACTTTC.

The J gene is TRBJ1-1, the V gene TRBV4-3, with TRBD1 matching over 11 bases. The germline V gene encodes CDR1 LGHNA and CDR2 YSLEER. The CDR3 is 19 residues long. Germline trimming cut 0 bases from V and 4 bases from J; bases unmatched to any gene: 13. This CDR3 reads CASSQDGTEGQGGLTEAFF. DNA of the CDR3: TGCGCCAGCAGCCAAGACGGGACAGAGGGACAGGGGGGGCTCACTGAAGCTTTCTTT.

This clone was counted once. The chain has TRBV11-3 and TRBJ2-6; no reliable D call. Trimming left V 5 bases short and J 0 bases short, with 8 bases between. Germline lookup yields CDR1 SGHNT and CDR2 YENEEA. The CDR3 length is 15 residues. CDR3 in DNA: TGTGCCAGCAGCCTATTCGGCTCTGGGGCCAACGTCCTGACTTTC. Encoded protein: CASSLFGSGANVLTF. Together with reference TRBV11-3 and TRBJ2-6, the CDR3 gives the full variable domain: EAGVVQSPRYKIIEKKQPVAFWCNPISGHNTLYWYLQNLGQGPELLIRYENEEAVDDSQLPKDRFSAERLKGVDSTLKIQPAELGDSAVYLCASSLFGSGANVLTFGAGSRLTVL.

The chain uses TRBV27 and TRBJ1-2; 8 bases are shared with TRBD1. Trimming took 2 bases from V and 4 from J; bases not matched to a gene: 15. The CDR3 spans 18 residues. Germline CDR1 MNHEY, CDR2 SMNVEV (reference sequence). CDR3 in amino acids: CASSLTRTPTGEVYGYTF. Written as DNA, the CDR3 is TGTGCCAGCAGTTTAACCCGAACCCCGACAGGGGAGGTCTATGGCTACACCTTC.

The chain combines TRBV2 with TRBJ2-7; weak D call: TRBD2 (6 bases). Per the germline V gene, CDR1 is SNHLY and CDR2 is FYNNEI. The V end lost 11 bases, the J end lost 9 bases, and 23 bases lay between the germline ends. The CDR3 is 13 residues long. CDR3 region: CALGRGGLEAQYF. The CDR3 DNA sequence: TGTGCCCTGGGGCGGGGTGGGCTAGAAGCGCAGTACTTC. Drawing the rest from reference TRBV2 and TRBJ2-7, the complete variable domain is EPEVTQTPSHQVTQMGQEVILRCVPISNHLYFYWYRQILGQKVEFLVSFYNNEISEKSEIFDDQFSVERPDGSNFTLKIRSTKLEDSAMYFCALGRGGLEAQYFGPGTRLTVT.

CDR3 in amino acids: CASSHGGAAGVTYGYTF. The CDR3, as DNA: TGTGCCAGCAGCCATGGGGGCGCAGCGGGAGTCACGTATGGCTACACCTTC. The genes are TRBV14 and TRBJ1-2; weak D call: TRBD1 (6 bases). V was clipped by 3 bases and J by 5 bases, with 22 bases between them. CDR3 size: 17 residues. Germline CDR1 and CDR2: SGHDN and FVKESK.

The CDR3 reads CASSLRAGNTGELFF. CDR3 coding DNA: TGCGCCAGCAGCCTCCGAGCGGGGAACACCGGGGAGCTGTTTTTT. The J gene is TRBJ2-2, the V gene TRBV5-1, with D perhaps matching TRBD2 (6 bases). V lost 4 bases, J lost 1 base, and 11 bases lay in between. This CDR3 contains 15 residues. Germline V gives CDR1 SGHRS, CDR2 YFSETQ.

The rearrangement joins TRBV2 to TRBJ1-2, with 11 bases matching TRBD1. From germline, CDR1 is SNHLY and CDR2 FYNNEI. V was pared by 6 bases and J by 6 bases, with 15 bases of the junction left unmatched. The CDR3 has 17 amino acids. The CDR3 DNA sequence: TGTGCCAGCAGCAAGGACAGGGGGCTTTACTCCCCTAATGGCTACACCTTC. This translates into CASSKDRGLYSPNGYTF.

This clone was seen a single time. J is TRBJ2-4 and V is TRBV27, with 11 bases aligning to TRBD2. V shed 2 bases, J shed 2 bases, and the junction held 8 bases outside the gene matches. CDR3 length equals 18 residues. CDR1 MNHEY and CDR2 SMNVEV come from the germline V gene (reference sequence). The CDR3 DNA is TGTGCCAGCAGTTTACTAGCGGGAGGACCCATATCCAAAAACATTCAGTACTTC. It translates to CASSLLAGGPISKNIQYF.

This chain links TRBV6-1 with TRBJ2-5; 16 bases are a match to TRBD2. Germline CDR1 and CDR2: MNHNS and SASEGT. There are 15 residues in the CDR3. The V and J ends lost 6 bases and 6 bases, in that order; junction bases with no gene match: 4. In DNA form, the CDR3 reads TGTGCCAGCAGGCTGGGACTAGCGGGAGGGAAGACCCAGTACTTC. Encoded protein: CASRLGLAGGKTQYF.

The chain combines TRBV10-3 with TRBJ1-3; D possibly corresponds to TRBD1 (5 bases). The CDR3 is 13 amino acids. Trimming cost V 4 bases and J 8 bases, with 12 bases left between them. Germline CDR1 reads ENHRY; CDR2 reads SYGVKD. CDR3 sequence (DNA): TGTGCCATCAGTGCAGAGTCGGGGGACACCATATATTTT. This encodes CAISAESGDTIYF.

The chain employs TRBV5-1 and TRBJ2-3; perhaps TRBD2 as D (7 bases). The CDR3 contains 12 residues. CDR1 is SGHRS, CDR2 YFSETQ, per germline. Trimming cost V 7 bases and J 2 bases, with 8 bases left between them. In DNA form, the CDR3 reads TGCGCCAGCGGGGGGGCCACAGATACGCAGTATTTT. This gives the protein CASGGATDTQYF.